The entry that follows covers one T cell receptor (beta chain) sequence. Germline V gives CDR1 MDHEN, CDR2 SYDVKM. The V end was cut by 6 bases, the J end by 7 bases, with 21 bases between. The CDR3 covers 15 residues. The sample originates from a study of blood T cells in healthy people across ages. Combining a sample-barcoded 5' primer with a J-beta primer mix, a second PCR ran for about 7 to 12 cycles. TCRdb passed the 5' RACE reads through MiXCR, listing each CDR3 protein once. The sample lists approximately 960,000 distinct CDR3 sequences, 25% to 35% occurring once. The sample was also reused in another study, on T cells of mothers and their children. That report adds: A primer called M1S, used in the second PCR, added sample barcodes and 2-4 random nucleotides.

The receptor's source is a woman aged 40 to 50 in good health. Sequencing was done on a sample of blood. The chain carries TRBV28 and TRBJ1-2, with TRBD1 as a possible D gene (5 bases). The CDR3: CASSPSGTGRFGYTF. The CDR3 DNA sequence: TGTGCCAGCAGCCCCTCGGGAACAGGAAGATTTGGCTACACCTTC.